The rows below give T cell receptor beta chains drawn from one sample of a study of blood T cell repertoires in COVID-19. Profiled with immunoSEQ multiplex PCR; TCRdb holds only in-frame clones, not every one. The table includes tens of thousands of clones, 88% detected once. Sequenced input: peripheral blood. The receptors come from a man aged 60-69 years with active COVID-19. Each CDR3 is given with its conserved first and last residue. D genes are given only for firm matches. Expanded clones get a size class; other rows say once, few or many, or leave the size out.

clone_size: -; d_call: -; j_call: TRBJ1-2; v_call: TRBV18; cdr3_nt: TGTGCCAGCTCACCAGGACAGTTGTTCTATGGCTACACCTTC; cdr3_aa: CASSPGQLFYGYTF
clone_size: -; d_call: TRBD1; j_call: TRBJ2-6; v_call: TRBV4-1; cdr3_nt: TGCGCCAGCAGCCTTAGTACCGGGGACAGGGTATTGGACTCTGGGGCCAACGTCCTGACTTTC; cdr3_aa: CASSLSTGDRVLDSGANVLTF
clone_size: -; d_call: -; j_call: TRBJ1-4; v_call: TRBV19; cdr3_nt: TGTGCCAGTACGGTTGCAACTAATGAAAAACTGTTTTTT; cdr3_aa: CASTVATNEKLFF
clone_size: -; d_call: TRBD1; j_call: TRBJ2-5; v_call: TRBV7-3; cdr3_nt: TGTGCCAGCAGCGCTATCCCAGGGGGCGAAGAGACCCAGTACTTC; cdr3_aa: CASSAIPGGEETQYF
clone_size: -; d_call: -; j_call: TRBJ2-1; v_call: TRBV6-5; cdr3_nt: TGTGCCAGCAGTTATCAAACAGGGAGCTCCTACAATGAGCAGTTCTTC; cdr3_aa: CASSYQTGSSYNEQFF
clone_size: -; d_call: -; j_call: TRBJ2-1; v_call: TRBV19; cdr3_nt: TGTGCCAGTAGTATAGGAGGGAAAGACTACAATGAGCAGTTCTTC; cdr3_aa: CASSIGGKDYNEQFF
clone_size: -; d_call: TRBD2; j_call: TRBJ2-2; v_call: TRBV9; cdr3_nt: TGTGCCAGCAGCCCCGGACTAGCGGGGGGGGACACCGGGGAGCTGTTTTTT; cdr3_aa: CASSPGLAGGDTGELFF
clone_size: once; d_call: -; j_call: TRBJ1-1; v_call: TRBV6-5; cdr3_nt: TGTGCCAGCAGCTTGACAGCGAACACTGAAGCTTTCTTT; cdr3_aa: CASSLTANTEAFF
clone_size: -; d_call: -; j_call: TRBJ1-2; v_call: TRBV7-8; cdr3_nt: TGTGCCAGCAGCTTAGGGGCCATCTATGGCTACACCTTC; cdr3_aa: CASSLGAIYGYTF
clone_size: -; d_call: -; j_call: TRBJ1-2; v_call: TRBV29-1; cdr3_nt: TGCAGCGTGCGACAGAGTTACTATGGCTACACCTTC; cdr3_aa: CSVRQSYYGYTF
clone_size: -; d_call: TRBD2; j_call: TRBJ2-1; v_call: TRBV9; cdr3_nt: TGTGCCAGCAGCACGGGGGGGTCCTACAATGAGCAGTTCTTC; cdr3_aa: CASSTGGSYNEQFF
clone_size: -; d_call: -; j_call: TRBJ1-1; v_call: TRBV11-2; cdr3_nt: TGTGCCAGCAGCCGTTTGTGGCGGGACGTTATGAACACTGAAGCTTTCTTT; cdr3_aa: CASSRLWRDVMNTEAFF
clone_size: -; d_call: TRBD1; j_call: TRBJ2-2; v_call: TRBV19; cdr3_nt: TGTGCCAGTAGTCAACTAGACAGGGCCACCGGGGAGCTGTTTTTT; cdr3_aa: CASSQLDRATGELFF
clone_size: -; d_call: -; j_call: TRBJ2-7; v_call: TRBV7-2; cdr3_nt: TGTGCCAGCAGCTTAACACCTTCCTACGAGCAGTACTTC; cdr3_aa: CASSLTPSYEQYF
clone_size: -; d_call: TRBD1; j_call: TRBJ2-5; v_call: TRBV9; cdr3_nt: TGTGCCAGCAGCGTAGGGCAGGGGGCTCGTTATGAGACCCAGTACTTC; cdr3_aa: CASSVGQGARYETQYF
clone_size: -; d_call: -; j_call: TRBJ2-1; v_call: TRBV11-3; cdr3_nt: TGTGCCAGCAGCACCCAGACAGCCTCCTCCTACAATGAGCAGTTCTTC; cdr3_aa: CASSTQTASSYNEQFF
clone_size: -; d_call: TRBD2; j_call: TRBJ2-5; v_call: TRBV30; cdr3_nt: TGTGCCTGGAGTGCCCCGCTAGCGGGGGTACAAGAGACCCAGTACTTC; cdr3_aa: CAWSAPLAGVQETQYF
clone_size: once; d_call: TRBD2; j_call: TRBJ2-1; v_call: TRBV5-4; cdr3_nt: TGTGCCAGCAGCTTGGCCGTCGCGGGAGGGCCAGATGAGCAGTTCTTC; cdr3_aa: CASSLAVAGGPDEQFF
clone_size: once; d_call: TRBD2; j_call: TRBJ2-1; v_call: TRBV5-5; cdr3_nt: TGTGCCAGCAGCTTAGCGGGAGTGGGGAATGAGCAGTTCTTC; cdr3_aa: CASSLAGVGNEQFF
clone_size: -; d_call: -; j_call: TRBJ2-3; v_call: TRBV7-2; cdr3_nt: TGTGCCAGCAGCTTAGCGAGAACAGATACGCAGTATTTT; cdr3_aa: CASSLARTDTQYF
clone_size: -; d_call: TRBD2; j_call: TRBJ2-7; v_call: TRBV10-3; cdr3_nt: TGTGCCATCAGATCCGGGACTAGCGGGCCCGAGCAGTACTTC; cdr3_aa: CAIRSGTSGPEQYF
clone_size: -; d_call: TRBD1; j_call: TRBJ1-2; v_call: TRBV9; cdr3_nt: TGTGCCAGCAGCGTTGCAGGGGGCGATGGCTACACCTTC; cdr3_aa: CASSVAGGDGYTF
clone_size: -; d_call: TRBD1; j_call: TRBJ1-2; v_call: TRBV6-5; cdr3_nt: TGTGCCAGCAGTCGACCAGGGGGTGGATATGGCTACACCTTC; cdr3_aa: CASSRPGGGYGYTF
clone_size: -; d_call: TRBD1; j_call: TRBJ1-1; v_call: TRBV30; cdr3_nt: TGTGCCTGGAGGGGACAGGGAGTAACTGAAGCTTTCTTT; cdr3_aa: CAWRGQGVTEAFF
clone_size: -; d_call: TRBD1; j_call: TRBJ1-6; v_call: TRBV6-5; cdr3_nt: TGTGCCAGCAGTTACACCGGGACAGGGAAGGAACCCCTCCACTTT; cdr3_aa: CASSYTGTGKEPLHF
clone_size: -; d_call: -; j_call: TRBJ2-1; v_call: TRBV4-1; cdr3_nt: TGCGCCAGCAGCCAAGATCGCTTGGGGGCGGGAGTCTACAATGAGCAGTTCTTC; cdr3_aa: CASSQDRLGAGVYNEQFF
clone_size: -; d_call: -; j_call: TRBJ1-6; v_call: TRBV14; cdr3_nt: TGTGCCAGCAGCTCCTTGAGAAATTCACCCCTCCACTTT; cdr3_aa: CASSSLRNSPLHF
clone_size: once; d_call: TRBD2; j_call: TRBJ2-7; v_call: TRBV5-1; cdr3_nt: TGCGCCAGCAGCTTGGTGACTAGCGGGTACGAGCAGTACTTC; cdr3_aa: CASSLVTSGYEQYF
clone_size: -; d_call: TRBD2; j_call: TRBJ2-7; v_call: TRBV7-3; cdr3_nt: TGTGCCAGCAGCTTATACGACCTAGCGGGAGGCTACGAGCAGTACTTC; cdr3_aa: CASSLYDLAGGYEQYF
clone_size: once; d_call: TRBD2; j_call: TRBJ2-7; v_call: TRBV10-3; cdr3_nt: TGTGCCATCAGTGAGCCGGCTAGCGGGGGAACCTACGAGCAGTACTTC; cdr3_aa: CAISEPASGGTYEQYF
clone_size: -; d_call: TRBD2; j_call: TRBJ2-1; v_call: TRBV9; cdr3_nt: TGTGCCAGCAGCGTAGTTCCGCGGGAGGGGAGCTCCTACAATGAGCAGTTCTTC; cdr3_aa: CASSVVPREGSSYNEQFF
clone_size: -; d_call: -; j_call: TRBJ2-1; v_call: TRBV7-2; cdr3_nt: TGTGCCAGCAGCTTAACAGGGGGGGGAAATGAGCAGTTCTTC; cdr3_aa: CASSLTGGGNEQFF
clone_size: -; d_call: -; j_call: TRBJ1-5; v_call: TRBV6-5; cdr3_nt: TGTGCCAGCGGGCTGGGCAATCAGCCCCAGCATTTT; cdr3_aa: CASGLGNQPQHF
clone_size: -; d_call: TRBD2; j_call: TRBJ2-1; v_call: TRBV16; cdr3_nt: TGTGCCAGCAGCCAAAGGACTAGCGCTAAGAATGAGCAGTTCTTC; cdr3_aa: CASSQRTSAKNEQFF
clone_size: -; d_call: TRBD2; j_call: TRBJ2-7; v_call: TRBV27; cdr3_nt: TGTGCCAGCAGTTCCGAACCGGGACTAGCGGGCTTTGGAATCTCCTACGAGCAGTACTTC; cdr3_aa: CASSSEPGLAGFGISYEQYF
clone_size: once; d_call: -; j_call: TRBJ1-1; v_call: TRBV4-1; cdr3_nt: TGCGCCAGCAGCCAAGCCCCGACAGACCTAGAAGCTTTCTTT; cdr3_aa: CASSQAPTDLEAFF
clone_size: once; d_call: -; j_call: TRBJ2-3; v_call: TRBV4-2; cdr3_nt: TGTGCCAGCAGTCTCGAGTTCACAGATACGCAGTATTTT; cdr3_aa: CASSLEFTDTQYF
clone_size: -; d_call: TRBD2; j_call: TRBJ2-1; v_call: TRBV9; cdr3_nt: TGTGCCAGCAGCTCCAGGACTAGCGGGAGATTAAATGAGCAGTTCTTC; cdr3_aa: CASSSRTSGRLNEQFF
clone_size: -; d_call: TRBD2; j_call: TRBJ2-1; v_call: TRBV19; cdr3_nt: TGTGCCAGTAGTATAGCGAGCGGGAGCTTCTATGAGCAGTTCTTC; cdr3_aa: CASSIASGSFYEQFF
clone_size: -; d_call: TRBD1; j_call: TRBJ1-5; v_call: TRBV6-1; cdr3_nt: TGTGCCAGCAGTGAGGGTGGACAGGGCAATCAGCCCCAGCATTTT; cdr3_aa: CASSEGGQGNQPQHF
clone_size: -; d_call: -; j_call: TRBJ2-7; v_call: TRBV5-1; cdr3_nt: TGCGCCAGCAGCCAAGGACAGACCTACGAGCAGTACTTC; cdr3_aa: CASSQGQTYEQYF
clone_size: few; d_call: -; j_call: TRBJ2-1; v_call: TRBV11-3; cdr3_nt: TGTGCCAGCAGCTTAGTGGGCAGGGGCCCCAATGAGCAGTTCTTC; cdr3_aa: CASSLVGRGPNEQFF
clone_size: -; d_call: -; j_call: TRBJ2-7; v_call: TRBV5-6; cdr3_nt: TGTGCCAGCAGCTCCGGACACTACTACGAGCAGTACTTC; cdr3_aa: CASSSGHYYEQYF
clone_size: -; d_call: TRBD1; j_call: TRBJ2-3; v_call: TRBV19; cdr3_nt: TGTGCCAGTAGCCGACAGGGGAGGAGGACAGATACGCAGTATTTT; cdr3_aa: CASSRQGRRTDTQYF
clone_size: -; d_call: TRBD1; j_call: TRBJ2-3; v_call: TRBV30; cdr3_nt: TGTGCCTGGAGTTCCGACAGGGATTTAGATACGCAGTATTTT; cdr3_aa: CAWSSDRDLDTQYF
clone_size: -; d_call: -; j_call: TRBJ1-3; v_call: TRBV6-1; cdr3_nt: TGTGCCAGCAGTGAAGGTAGGGGGTTAAACTCTGGAAACACCATATATTTT; cdr3_aa: CASSEGRGLNSGNTIYF
clone_size: once; d_call: -; j_call: TRBJ2-1; v_call: TRBV5-1; cdr3_nt: TGCGCCAGCAGCTTGGTAGCGGACAATGAGCAGTTCTTC; cdr3_aa: CASSLVADNEQFF
clone_size: once; d_call: TRBD1; j_call: TRBJ2-3; v_call: TRBV10-1; cdr3_nt: TGCGCCAGCAGTGAAGCTGGACAGGGGGACACAGATACGCAGTATTTT; cdr3_aa: CASSEAGQGDTDTQYF
clone_size: -; d_call: TRBD2; j_call: TRBJ2-3; v_call: TRBV27; cdr3_nt: TGTGCCAGCAGTCCCGGACTAGCGGGAGGGCCCTCCTACACAGATACGCAGTATTTT; cdr3_aa: CASSPGLAGGPSYTDTQYF
clone_size: -; d_call: -; j_call: TRBJ2-1; v_call: TRBV5-1; cdr3_nt: TGCGCCAGCAGCTTTTCAGGAGGAACCTACAATGAGCAGTTCTTC; cdr3_aa: CASSFSGGTYNEQFF
clone_size: once; d_call: -; j_call: TRBJ2-4; v_call: TRBV29-1; cdr3_nt: TGCAGCGTTGTACCAGGGAACCAAGCCAAAAACATTCAGTACTTC; cdr3_aa: CSVVPGNQAKNIQYF
clone_size: -; d_call: -; j_call: TRBJ2-1; v_call: TRBV4-1; cdr3_nt: TGCGCCAGCAGCCAACCAGGGCGGGACCACCCCAATGAGCAGTTCTTC; cdr3_aa: CASSQPGRDHPNEQFF
clone_size: -; d_call: TRBD1; j_call: TRBJ1-2; v_call: TRBV25-1; cdr3_nt: TGTGCCAGCAGTGAGGGGTACAGGGGGGTCTATGGCTACACCTTC; cdr3_aa: CASSEGYRGVYGYTF
clone_size: -; d_call: TRBD1; j_call: TRBJ2-7; v_call: TRBV19; cdr3_nt: TGTGCCAGTAGTATCAGGGGACAGACTGGCTACGAGCAGTACTTC; cdr3_aa: CASSIRGQTGYEQYF
clone_size: -; d_call: TRBD2; j_call: TRBJ2-2; v_call: TRBV19; cdr3_nt: TGTGCCAGTACAGGGGTACATAGCGGGAGGGCCTCCGGGGAGCTGTTTTTT; cdr3_aa: CASTGVHSGRASGELFF
clone_size: -; d_call: -; j_call: TRBJ2-1; v_call: TRBV10-1; cdr3_nt: TGCGCCAGCAGTGAGTCAGCAGGGCCCTCCTACAATGAGCAGTTCTTC; cdr3_aa: CASSESAGPSYNEQFF
clone_size: -; d_call: TRBD1; j_call: TRBJ1-5; v_call: TRBV11-2; cdr3_nt: TGTGCCAGCAGCGCCAAGGAGGGGGCCAATCAGCCCCAGCATTTT; cdr3_aa: CASSAKEGANQPQHF
clone_size: once; d_call: TRBD2; j_call: TRBJ2-1; v_call: TRBV7-8; cdr3_nt: TGTGCCAGCAGCTTAGCGAGGCTAGCGGGAGCCAATGAGCAGTTCTTC; cdr3_aa: CASSLARLAGANEQFF
clone_size: -; d_call: TRBD2; j_call: TRBJ2-7; v_call: TRBV6-5; cdr3_nt: TGTGCCAGCGCCCCGGAGGGGACTAGTCTCGGGGAGCAGTACTTC; cdr3_aa: CASAPEGTSLGEQYF